These T cell receptor beta chains were read from a single sample in a study of identifying expanded T cells in peripheral blood. Assay used: immunoSEQ multiplex PCR; TCRdb lists only in-frame clones, some missing. The data show 70,000 to 100,000 clones, more than 70% seen once. Sequencing input: blood. The receptors originated from a person aged 18-70 years in good health. CDR3s include the opening cysteine and the closing phenylalanine or tryptophan. Fields, in order: J gene, V gene, D gene, clone size, CDR3 DNA, CDR3 protein. The D gene is left open where the match is weak. Some rows mark clone size as missing; the rest say once, few, many or name a class of expanded clone.

TRBJ2-3 TRBV7-2 TRBD2 . TGTGCCAGCCAAGAAATGTGGGGGGGAGGAGATACGCAGTATTTT CASQEMWGGGDTQYF
TRBJ2-7 TRBV2 . . TGTGCCAGCAGTGAAAACTTCCGCTACGAGCAGTACTTC CASSENFRYEQYF
TRBJ2-7 TRBV19 TRBD1 . TGTGCCAGTAGTCCTGGACAGGCCTTCTACGAGCAGTACTTC CASSPGQAFYEQYF
TRBJ2-2 TRBV5-1 . . TGCGCCAGCAGCTTACCCCCGGGGGAGAACACCGGGGAGCTGTTTTTT CASSLPPGENTGELFF
TRBJ2-5 TRBV29-1 . . TGCAGCGTTTTCAGCGTAGGAAGGGAGACCCAGTACTTC CSVFSVGRETQYF
TRBJ1-5 TRBV6-5 . . TGTGCCAGCAGTTATACAGGGTCGTTGGATCAGCCCCAGCATTTT CASSYTGSLDQPQHF
TRBJ2-5 TRBV5-1 TRBD2 . TGCGCCAGCAGCTTGTCGGGACTAGCGGGACAAGAGACCCAGTACTTC CASSLSGLAGQETQYF
TRBJ1-6 TRBV27 TRBD1 once TGTGCCAGCAGTTCCCGGGACAGTCATAATTCACCCCTCCACTTT CASSSRDSHNSPLHF
TRBJ2-5 TRBV9 . . TGTGCCAGCAGTTCTGGAGGGGGCAGGGCGGAGACCCAGTACTTC CASSSGGGRAETQYF
TRBJ2-3 TRBV1 . . TGCACCATGACGACTAGCGGGGACAGCACAGATACGCAGTATTTT CTMTTSGDSTDTQYF
TRBJ1-5 TRBV7-2 . . TGTGCCAGCAGCTTATTCGGGGCGCGCAATCAGCCCCAGCATTTT CASSLFGARNQPQHF